The TCR beta chain under discussion was sequenced for a study of cytomegalovirus exposure and HLA in healthy donors. As to this clone: Its matching antigen is unknown.

The PCR had 60 Vbeta and 13 Jbeta primers. The table came from immunoSEQ multiplex PCR; TCRdb's copy has only in-frame clones and leaves some out. Of more than 80,000 clones listed, more than 65% are singletons. Study results and limitations: In a later analysis, HLA-associated beta chains showed higher expansion and lower generation probabilities than comparable chains.

The receptor was isolated from a boy younger than 18 in good health and CMV-seronegative. The sample consisted of PBMCs.

CDR3 DNA: TGTGCCAGCAGTTTAACCGGTACCAACTATGGCTACACCTTC. Amino acids: CASSLTGTNYGYTF. This chain uses TRBV27 with TRBJ1-2; D unresolved. The V and J ends lost 2 bases and 2 bases respectively, with 9 bases between them. CDR3 length equals 14 residues. Germline CDR1 is MNHEY and CDR2 is SMNVEV (reference sequence).